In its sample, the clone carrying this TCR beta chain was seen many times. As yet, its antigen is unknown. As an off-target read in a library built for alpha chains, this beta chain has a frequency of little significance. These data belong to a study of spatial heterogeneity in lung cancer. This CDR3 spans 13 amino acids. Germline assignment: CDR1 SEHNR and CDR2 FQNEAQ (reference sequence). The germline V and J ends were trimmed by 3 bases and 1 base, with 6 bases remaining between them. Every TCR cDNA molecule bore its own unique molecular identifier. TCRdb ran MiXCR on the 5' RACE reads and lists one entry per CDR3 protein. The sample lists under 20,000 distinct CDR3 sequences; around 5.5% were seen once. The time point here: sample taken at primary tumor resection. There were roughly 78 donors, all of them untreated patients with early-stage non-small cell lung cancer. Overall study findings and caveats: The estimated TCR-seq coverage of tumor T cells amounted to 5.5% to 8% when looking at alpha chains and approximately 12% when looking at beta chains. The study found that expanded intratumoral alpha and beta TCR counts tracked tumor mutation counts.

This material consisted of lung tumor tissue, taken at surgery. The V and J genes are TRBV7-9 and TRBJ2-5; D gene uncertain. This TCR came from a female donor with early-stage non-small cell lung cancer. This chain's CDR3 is CASSLGFQETQYF. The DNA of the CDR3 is TGTGCCAGCAGCTTGGGGTTCCAAGAGACCCAGTACTTC.